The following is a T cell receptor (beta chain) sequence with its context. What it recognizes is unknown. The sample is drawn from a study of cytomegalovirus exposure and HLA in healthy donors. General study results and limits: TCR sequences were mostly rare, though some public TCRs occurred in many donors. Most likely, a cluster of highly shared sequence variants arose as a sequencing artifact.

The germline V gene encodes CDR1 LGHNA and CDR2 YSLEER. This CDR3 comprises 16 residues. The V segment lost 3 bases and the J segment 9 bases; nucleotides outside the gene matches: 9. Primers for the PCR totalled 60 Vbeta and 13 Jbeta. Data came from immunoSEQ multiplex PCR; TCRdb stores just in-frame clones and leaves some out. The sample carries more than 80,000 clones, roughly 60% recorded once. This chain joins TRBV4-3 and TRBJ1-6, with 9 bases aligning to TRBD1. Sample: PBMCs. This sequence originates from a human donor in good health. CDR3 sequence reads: CASSHAQGAGVSPLHF. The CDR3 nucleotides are TGCGCCAGCAGCCACGCACAGGGGGCAGGTGTTTCACCCCTCCACTTT.